A single sample gave rise to the 11 T cell receptor beta chains below, sequenced in a study of cytotoxic CD8 clonotypes in ibrutinib-treated CLL. Sequencing used immunoSEQ multiplex PCR; TCRdb keeps in-frame clones, though not all of them. The data contain 53,000 or so clones, 50% to 70% of them seen just once; the ten biggest clones take up roughly a quarter. Here the sequenced sample was PBMCs, taken at disease progression, from a patient treated with ibrutinib. The receptors were gathered from a human donor with chronic lymphocytic leukemia.

The J gene is TRBJ2-1, the V gene TRBV9; a weak D match, TRBD2 (5 bases). Between the trimmed V and J ends, which lost 4 bases and 15 bases, there was a span of 8 bases. The CDR3 runs to 9 residues. Per germline, CDR1 SGDLS and CDR2 YYNGEE. In nucleotides, the CDR3 is TGTGCCAGCAGCCGACGGGGGTTCTTC. It yields the protein CASSRRGFF.

In this sample, this clone turned up a few times. The rearrangement uses TRBV9 and TRBJ2-3; 7 nucleotides line up with TRBD2. In germline, CDR1 is SGDLS, CDR2 YYNGEE. The CDR3 contains 16 residues. The V and J ends lost 3 bases and 0 bases, in that order; junction bases with no gene match: 7. The CDR3 is CASSAGGTPSTDTQYF. The CDR3 coding sequence is TGTGCCAGCAGCGCGGGGGGTACACCTAGCACAGATACGCAGTATTTT.

This clone appeared a few times. The chain has TRBV5-5 and TRBJ2-5, with D unresolved. V lost 1 base and J lost 0, with 10 bases in between. The CDR3 contains 15 residues. Per germline, CDR1 SGHKS and CDR2 YYEKEE (reference sequence). The CDR3 spells CASSLFSGDQETQYF. Written as DNA, the CDR3 is TGTGCCAGCAGCTTGTTTTCCGGAGACCAAGAGACCCAGTACTTC. Using reference TRBV5-5 and TRBJ2-5 for the parts outside the CDR3, the full variable domain is DAGVTQSPTHLIKTRGQQVTLRCSPISGHKSVSWYQQVLGQGPQFIFQYYEKEERGRGNFPDRFSARQFPNYSSELNVNALLLGDSALYLCASSLFSGDQETQYFGPGTRLLVL.

The rearrangement uses TRBV28 and TRBJ1-5; tentatively, D is TRBD1 (5 bases). V was pared by 2 bases and J by 7 bases, with 9 bases between. CDR3 length: 13 residues. Germline V gives CDR1 MDHEN, CDR2 SYDVKM. CDR3 bases: TGTGCCAGCAGTTTAAGGGGTAAACAGCCCCAGCATTTT. Amino acid sequence: CASSLRGKQPQHF.

In its sample, this clone was seen a few times. The chain couples TRBV12-5 to TRBJ2-7, with D uncertain. With 5 bases removed from V and 0 bases from J, the gap between germline ends came to 8 bases. The CDR3 is 13 amino acids. The germline gives CDR1 LGHNT, CDR2 FRNRAP. CDR3 DNA: TGTGCTAGTGGTCCCCGCAGCTCCTACGAGCAGTACTTC. As protein: CASGPRSSYEQYF.

The V gene is TRBV30, the J gene TRBJ2-5; 7 bases are shared with TRBD1. The CDR3 is 15 amino acids. Germline V gene data show CDR1 as GTSNPN and CDR2 as SVGIG (reference sequence). J lost 1 base, V lost 5 bases, and 10 bases had no gene match. As DNA, the CDR3 is TGTGCCTGGGAGGGACAGACCCAACCCCAAGAGACCCAGTACTTC. Translation gives CAWEGQTQPQETQYF.

The rearrangement links TRBV6-5 to TRBJ1-5; TRBD1 matches at 7 bases. Looked up from germline, CDR1 is MNHEY and CDR2 is SVGAGI. Germline trimming cut 6 bases from V and 3 bases from J; bases unmatched to any gene: 8. The CDR3 sequence is 15 residues long. CDR3 nucleotides: TGTGCCAGCAGAACTGGACAGGTTCCCAATCAGCCCCAGCATTTT. Translation: CASRTGQVPNQPQHF.

The rearrangement links TRBV14 to TRBJ1-4; 7 positions match TRBD1. This CDR3 region has 15 residues. Germline trimming cut 2 bases from V and 8 bases from J; bases unmatched to any gene: 8. Germline CDR1 and CDR2: SGHDN and FVKESK. The CDR3, as DNA: TGTGCCAGCAGCCAAACCGACAGGGCTAGGGAAAAACTGTTTTTT. Encoded protein: CASSQTDRAREKLFF. Variable domain in full (rest from reference TRBV14 and TRBJ1-4): EAGVTQFPSHSVIEKGQTVTLRCDPISGHDNLYWYRRVMGKEIKFLLHFVKESKQDESGMPNNRFLAERTGGTYSTLKVQPAELEDSGVYFCASSQTDRAREKLFFGSGTQLSVL.

This clone was counted a few times. The chain couples TRBV4-3 to TRBJ1-2; 9 bases are shared with TRBD1. CDR3 length: 13 residues. Germline CDR1 reads LGHNA; CDR2 reads YSLEER. Losses at the gene ends were 6 bases for V and 5 bases for J; bases not matched to a gene: 4. The CDR3 DNA sequence: TGCGCCAGCAGGGACAGGGGCGGGTATGGCTACACCTTC. Protein: CASRDRGGYGYTF.

This clone was recorded a few times. The genes are TRBV15 and TRBJ2-4; D is possibly TRBD2 (5 bases). The CDR3 loop spans 15 amino acids. V shed 6 bases and J shed 0 bases, with 12 bases lying between them. Per the germline V gene, CDR1 is LNHNV and CDR2 is YYDKDF (reference sequence). The CDR3 nucleotides are TGTGCCACCAGTAGCTCGGGGATAGCCAAAAACATTCAGTACTTC. This sequence encodes CATSSSGIAKNIQYF.

The sample holds a few counts of this clone. CDR3 coding DNA: TGTGCCAGCTCACCTTCGCAGGGGCCCCCCTACGAGCAGTACTTC. This gives the protein CASSPSQGPPYEQYF. The chain recombines TRBV18 with TRBJ2-7; a weak D match, TRBD1 (6 bases). Germline assignment: CDR1 KGHSH and CDR2 LQKENI. V was pared by 3 bases and J by 2 bases, with 14 bases between. The CDR3 is 15 amino acids. The variable domain in full, with the rest retrieved from reference TRBV18 and TRBJ2-7, is NAGVMQNPRHLVRRRGQEARLRCSPMKGHSHVYWYRQLPEEGLKFMVYLQKENIIDESGMPKERFSAEFPKEGPSILRIQQVVRGDSAAYFCASSPSQGPPYEQYFGPGTRLTVT.